This T cell receptor beta chain was sequenced for a study of cytomegalovirus exposure and HLA in healthy donors. Study-wide context: Clustering assigned 81% of the roughly 400 genotyped donors to the Caucasian-associated ancestry cluster.

General study points: Most TCR beta V segments were productive about 87% or about 30% of the time in an earlier analysis. In vitro assays verified that three CMV-associated chains recognized CMV antigens specifically. It was in a later analysis that TCR association rates were seen to vary by HLA locus, highest for DRB1 and lowest for HLA-C.

Of note for this clone: The antigen is not known.

PCR employed 60 Vbeta and 13 Jbeta primers. Assay: immunoSEQ multiplex PCR; the TCRdb copy retains only in-frame clones and omits some. Of 250,000 to 350,000 clones in the sample, roughly 85% were seen once. V was cut by 5 bases and J by 8 bases, with 16 bases left in between. The CDR3 length is 14 residues. CDR1 is MDHEN and CDR2 is SYDVKM in the germline V gene. The sequenced material came from PBMCs. The rearrangement links TRBV28 to TRBJ2-4, with D possibly matching TRBD2 (5 bases). The clonotype was recovered from a middle-aged man in good health and CMV-seropositive. CDR3 protein: CASSPRYEDYIQYF. DNA of the CDR3: TGTGCCAGCAGTCCCCGTTATGAGGACTACATTCAGTACTTC.